Listed here are 2 T cell receptor beta chains from one sample, sequenced in a study of T cells after yellow fever vaccination. TCRdb re-called the 5' RACE reads through MiXCR, storing one row per CDR3 protein. The sample has fewer than 450,000 distinct CDR3 sequences; roughly 12% are singletons. The source material was PBMCs, sampled on the day of the first yellow fever vaccination. All receptors derive from a man aged 18-30 years who received the YFV17D yellow fever vaccine.

In its sample, this clonotype was seen many times. The V call is TRBV12-3 or TRBV12-4, the J call TRBJ1-1; the D is unclear. V was shortened by 6 bases and J by 0 bases, with 11 bases between the two germline ends. CDR3 length equals 14 residues. CDR3 residues: CASSSPGMNTEAFF. For the CDR3, the DNA is TGTGCCAGCAGCTCCCCGGGGATGAACACTGAAGCTTTCTTT.

In its sample, this clonotype was seen a few times. The chain employs TRBV29-1 and TRBJ1-1; no firm D call. CDR3 length: 16 amino acids. Trimming removed 3 bases at V and 1 base at J, with 18 bases between. The germline V gene has CDR1 SQVTM and CDR2 ANQGSEA. CDR3 nucleotides: TGCAGCGTTGATAGATCCCCCGCACGGAAGAACACTGAAGCTTTCTTT. Translating it yields CSVDRSPARKNTEAFF.